Below, 6 T cell receptor beta chains from the same sample are listed, as sequenced in a study of shared clonotypes between healthy human individuals. CD45RO negativity and positive selection for CCR7 defined naive CD8 cells, a population that excluded terminally differentiated effector memory CD45RA+ cells. Sequencing was performed with immunoSEQ multiplex PCR; in TCRdb, only in-frame clones are kept and a portion is missing. The table records about 2.2 million clones, approximately 94% of them present only once. The sequencing sample was made of naive CD8+ T cells from PBMCs. The receptors were gathered from a man between 18 and 29 years old in good health. Some clones in this sample may be carry-over from other donors' samples.

The chain joins TRBV5-1 to TRBJ1-2; possible D gene TRBD1, 6 bases. The CDR3 totals 13 residues. Trimming cost V 4 bases and J 8 bases, with 15 bases left between them. Looked up from germline, CDR1 is SGHRS and CDR2 is YFSETQ. The CDR3 protein is CASSQGHAGGYTF. DNA for the CDR3: TGCGCCAGCAGCCAGGGACATGCGGGGGGCTACACCTTC.

V and J are TRBV7-8 and TRBJ2-3, with unresolved D. The CDR3 length is 13 residues. Trimming removed 1 base from V and 3 bases from J, with 5 bases in between. CDR1 is SGHVS, CDR2 FQNEAQ, per germline. The CDR3 loop is CASSLVVTDTQYF. CDR3 nucleotides: TGTGCCAGCAGCTTAGTGGTGACAGATACGCAGTATTTT.

The chain joins TRBV4-2 to TRBJ2-7, with D possibly matching TRBD2 (6 bases). This CDR3 comprises 11 residues. The germline gives CDR1 LGHNA, CDR2 YNFKEQ. Between the trimmed V and J ends, which lost 6 bases and 6 bases, there was a span of 9 bases. The CDR3 DNA follows: TGTGCCAGCAGGGGGGGTGGCGAGCAGTACTTC. It yields the protein CASRGGGEQYF.

The sample holds one count of this clone. The chain is built from TRBV9 and TRBJ1-1; D remains unclear. Per germline, CDR1 SGDLS and CDR2 YYNGEE. The V end was cut by 0 bases, the J end by 2 bases, with 11 bases between. CDR3 length: 15 residues. CDR3: CASSVDGLANTEAFF. The CDR3 region has the DNA TGTGCCAGCAGCGTAGATGGGTTGGCAAACACTGAAGCTTTCTTT.

This clone was seen a single time. CDR3 bases: TGTGCCAGCAGCGTCTTTTACGGGACTAGCGGTCTTACTAGCACAGATACGCAGTATTTT. This translates into CASSVFYGTSGLTSTDTQYF. The chain is built from TRBV9 and TRBJ2-3, with 11 bases aligning to TRBD2. J gave up 0 bases and V 2 bases, and 14 bases lay outside the gene matches. Germline-derived CDR1 and CDR2 are SGDLS and YYNGEE. This CDR3 is 20 amino acids long.

The chain combines TRBV7-8 with TRBJ2-3, with 11 bases identical to TRBD1. V shed 6 bases, J shed 6 bases, and the junction held 14 bases outside the gene matches. CDR3 length equals 17 residues. Germline V gene lookup returns CDR1 SGHVS and CDR2 FQNEAQ. The CDR3 region has the DNA TGTGCCAGCAGTTATCAACCGGGACAGGGGGAGGTTGATACGCAGTATTTT. As protein: CASSYQPGQGEVDTQYF.